The 24 T cell receptor beta chains listed next were all sequenced from one sample in a study of T cell responses to AZD1222 COVID-19 vaccine. The protocol was immunoSEQ multiplex PCR, while the TCRdb copy is restricted to in-frame clones and leaves out a portion. The sample lists some 180,000 clones; 85% to 95% were seen once. The sequencing here drew on peripheral blood, taken 28 days after the second AZD1222 dose. These receptors came from an adult who received the AZD1222 COVID-19 vaccine.

The V and J genes are TRBV28 and TRBJ1-2; 7 bases agree with TRBD1. J gave up 8 bases and V 5 bases, and 11 bases lay outside the gene matches. The CDR3 has 14 amino acids. Per germline, CDR1 MDHEN and CDR2 SYDVKM. The CDR3 DNA is TGTGCCAGCAGTCTTCCTCCCAGGGGGAGCGGCTACACCTTC. It translates to CASSLPPRGSGYTF.

The chain combines TRBV28 with TRBJ2-1, with 13 bases identical to TRBD2. The V segment lost 6 bases and the J segment 4 bases; nucleotides outside the gene matches: 15. The V gene's germline CDR1 is MDHEN and CDR2 SYDVKM. The CDR3 length is 19 residues. The CDR3 loop is CASSREGKLAGGPYNEQFF. The CDR3 DNA sequence: TGTGCCAGCAGCAGGGAGGGCAAACTAGCGGGAGGGCCGTACAATGAGCAGTTCTTC.

The CDR3 loop is CASSPGTGGGWNTEAFF. CDR3 DNA sequence: TGTGCCAGCTCACCAGGGACAGGAGGAGGATGGAACACTGAAGCTTTCTTT. The chain recombines TRBV18 with TRBJ1-1; 8 bases match TRBD1. Per the germline V gene, CDR1 is KGHSH and CDR2 is LQKENI. V lost 2 bases to trimming and J lost 1 base; unmatched junction nucleotides: 9. CDR3 length equals 17 residues.

The rearrangement uses TRBV7-8 and TRBJ1-3; unclear D gene. The CDR3 is 14 residues long. V was cut by 8 bases and J by 0 bases, with 11 bases left in between. Germline assignment: CDR1 SGHVS and CDR2 FQNEAQ. CDR3 DNA: TGTGCCAGCGGTCCAGAGTACTCTGGAAACACCATATATTTT. Protein sequence: CASGPEYSGNTIYF.

The chain carries TRBV4-3 and TRBJ2-4; D not certain. CDR1 is LGHNA and CDR2 is YSLEER in the germline V gene. The CDR3 is 11 residues long. The germline V and J ends were trimmed by 1 base and 9 bases, with 4 bases remaining between them. CDR3 loop: CASSQGSIQYF. In DNA form, the CDR3 reads TGCGCCAGCAGCCAAGGCAGCATTCAGTACTTC.

The CDR3 bases are TGTGCCAGCAGTTACCGGGCAGTTACGAACACTGAAGCTTTCTTT. As protein: CASSYRAVTNTEAFF. The V and J genes are TRBV6-5 and TRBJ1-1; no clear D. V lost 2 bases and J lost 1, with 11 bases in between. This CDR3 has 15 amino acids. The germline V gene has CDR1 MNHEY and CDR2 SVGAGI.

On this clone itself: The same CDR3 arises from other DNA sequences in this sample as well. This chain connects TRBV7-9 to TRBJ2-7; D is unclear. The V and J ends lost 0 bases and 2 bases respectively, with 5 bases between them. CDR3 length equals 13 residues. The germline gives CDR1 SEHNR, CDR2 FQNEAQ (reference sequence). In DNA, the CDR3 is TGTGCCAGCAGCTTAGCCGGAACCTACGAGCAGTACTTC. It is translated as CASSLAGTYEQYF. Combining the CDR3 with reference TRBV7-9 and TRBJ2-7 gives the whole variable domain DTGVSQNPRHKITKRGQNVTFRCDPISEHNRLYWYRQTLGQGPEFLTYFQNEAQLEKSRLLSDRFSAERPKGSFSTLEIQRTEQGDSAMYLCASSLAGTYEQYFGPGTRLTVT.

This clone was picked up one time. V gene TRBV3-1 (or the pseudogene TRBV3-2) combines with J gene TRBJ1-5; tentative D call: TRBD1 (6 bases). Between the trimmed V and J ends, which lost 5 bases and 0 bases, there was a span of 11 bases. The CDR3 is 15 amino acids. Germline V gives CDR1 LGHDT, CDR2 YNNKEL (reference sequence). The CDR3 sequence: CASSSGQPSNQPQHF. The DNA for the CDR3 is TGTGCCAGCAGCTCCGGACAGCCTAGCAATCAGCCCCAGCATTTT.

This clone appeared a few times. The DNA of the CDR3 is TGTGCCAGCAGGGACAGGTACACCGGGGAGCTGTTTTTT. Translation: CASRDRYTGELFF. The chain carries TRBV3-1 (or the pseudogene TRBV3-2) and TRBJ2-2; 7 nucleotides line up with TRBD1. CDR1 and CDR2 from the germline V gene are LGHDT and YNNKEL (reference sequence). The CDR3 loop spans 13 amino acids. The V gene end was trimmed by 6 bases and the J gene end by 3 bases; junction bases not matched to a gene: 1.

The gene calls are TRBV18 and TRBJ2-7; TRBD2 matches 10 bases. The V and J ends lost 1 base and 2 bases, in that order; junction bases with no gene match: 8. This CDR3 contains 17 residues. Germline V gene data show CDR1 as KGHSH and CDR2 as LQKENI. DNA of the CDR3: TGTGCCAGCTCACCACGTCGGCCGGGACTAGCGCCCTACGAGCAGTACTTC. Translating gives CASSPRRPGLAPYEQYF.

The gene calls are TRBV7-2 and TRBJ2-5; tentative D call: TRBD2 (6 bases). The CDR3 consists of 15 residues. Trimming cost V 4 bases and J 1 base, with 13 bases left between them. Germline V CDR1 and CDR2: SGHTA, FQGNSA. CDR3 loop: CASSSLATSQETQYF. The CDR3 DNA follows: TGTGCCAGCAGCTCCCTAGCGACATCCCAAGAGACCCAGTACTTC. Drawing the rest from reference TRBV7-2 and TRBJ2-5, the complete variable domain is GAGVSQSPSNKVTEKGKDVELRCDPISGHTALYWYRQSLGQGLEFLIYFQGNSAPDKSGLPSDRFSAERTGGSVSTLTIQRTQQEDSAVYLCASSSLATSQETQYFGPGTRLLVL.

The J gene is TRBJ2-7, the V gene TRBV5-8; tentative D call: TRBD1 (7 bases). The CDR3 contains 15 residues. From germline, CDR1 is SGHTS and CDR2 YDEGEE. The V end lost 5 bases, the J end lost 0 bases, and 15 bases lay between the germline ends. Here the CDR3 DNA reads TGTGCCAGCAGTCCTCAGGGGGGTAGCTCCTACGAGCAGTACTTC. Translating gives CASSPQGGSSYEQYF.

J is TRBJ1-1 and V is TRBV30; D is ambiguous. The length of the CDR3 is 14 residues. The V end lost 2 bases, the J end lost 3 bases, and 13 bases lay between the germline ends. Germline CDR1 and CDR2: GTSNPN and SVGIG (reference sequence). The DNA of the CDR3 is TGTGCCTGGAGTCTCCCCTCGGCCTACACTGAAGCTTTCTTT. Residues: CAWSLPSAYTEAFF.

The chain has TRBV6-1 and TRBJ2-1; TRBD2 aligns across 11 bases. The CDR3 consists of 16 residues. Germline lookup yields CDR1 MNHNS and CDR2 SASEGT. J gave up 4 bases and V 3 bases, and 5 bases lay outside the gene matches. The CDR3: CASSDPGTSGYNEQFF. For the CDR3, the DNA is TGTGCCAGCAGTGACCCCGGGACTAGCGGATACAATGAGCAGTTCTTC.

V and J are TRBV5-5 and TRBJ2-7; D is ambiguous. Trimming pared 2 bases from V and 2 bases from J, leaving 8 bases between. Germline V CDR1 and CDR2: SGHKS, YYEKEE (reference sequence). There are 13 residues in the CDR3. CDR3 region: CASSLSGAYEQYF. The CDR3 region has the DNA TGTGCCAGCAGCTTATCCGGAGCCTACGAGCAGTACTTC.

The chain carries TRBV18 and TRBJ2-5; D is ambiguous. V was clipped by 0 bases and J by 0 bases, with 2 bases between them. Germline-derived CDR1 and CDR2 are KGHSH and LQKENI. CDR3 size: 13 residues. The DNA for the CDR3 is TGTGCCAGCTCACCACCTAACCAAGAGACCCAGTACTTC. Residues: CASSPPNQETQYF.

The chain employs TRBV28 and TRBJ1-2; the D gene is possibly TRBD1 (5 bases). This CDR3 contains 14 residues. Germline CDR1 is MDHEN and CDR2 is SYDVKM. The V and J ends lost 5 bases and 7 bases respectively, with 17 bases between them. CDR3 sequence reads: CASSSSQGTAGYTF. The CDR3 DNA follows: TGTGCCAGCAGTAGTAGCCAGGGCACGGCTGGCTACACCTTC.

The sample holds one count of this clone. V is TRBV6-5 and J is TRBJ1-1; the D gene is possibly TRBD1 (5 bases). V lost 6 bases to trimming and J lost 9 bases, with 11 bases between them. CDR1 is MNHEY and CDR2 is SVGAGI in the germline V gene. The CDR3 consists of 11 residues. Written as DNA, the CDR3 is TGTGCCAGCAGCCATAGGGGCAAAGCTTTCTTT. Translated: CASSHRGKAFF.

This rearrangement joins TRBV7-3 to TRBJ2-3; 10 nucleotides align to TRBD1. The germline V gene encodes CDR1 SGHTA and CDR2 FQGTGA. V dropped 3 bases and J dropped 1; count of bases not matched to a gene: 1. This CDR3 has 15 residues. The CDR3 DNA follows: TGTGCCAGCAGCTTTGACAGGGGGCGCACAGATACGCAGTATTTT. Amino acids: CASSFDRGRTDTQYF.

The CDR3 protein is CASSESRDATNEKLFF. The CDR3 DNA is TGTGCCAGCAGTGAAAGTAGGGATGCAACTAATGAAAAACTGTTTTTT. The chain carries TRBV25-1 and TRBJ1-4, with no clear D. CDR3 length equals 16 residues. Germline CDR1 and CDR2: MGHDK and SYGVNS. V shed 2 bases and J shed 0 bases, with 10 bases lying between them.

This chain connects TRBV19 to TRBJ1-2; TRBD1 agrees at 7 bases. The CDR3 has 13 residues. V was pared by 3 bases and J by 10 bases, with 8 bases of the junction left unmatched. Germline lookup yields CDR1 LNHDA and CDR2 SQIVND (reference sequence). CDR3 coding DNA: TGTGCCAGTAGTATGGGGCAGGGGGAAGACTACACCTTC. Its protein product is CASSMGQGEDYTF.

This clone was seen only a few times. The V and J genes are TRBV29-1 and TRBJ1-3, with D unresolved. The germline V and J ends were trimmed by 6 bases and 0 bases, with 6 bases remaining between them. The germline V gene has CDR1 SQVTM and CDR2 ANQGSEA. The CDR3 covers 12 residues. The CDR3 loop is CSVENSGNTIYF. CDR3 nucleotides: TGCAGCGTAGAAAACTCTGGAAACACCATATATTTT.

The chain has TRBV4-1 and TRBJ2-1, with 11 bases identical to TRBD2. CDR3 length equals 16 residues. Germline loops: CDR1 MGHRA, CDR2 YSYEKL. V was pared by 1 base and J by 4 bases, with 3 bases of the junction left unmatched. The CDR3 DNA follows: TGCGCCAGCAGCCAAGCACTAGCGGGGGTTTACAATGAGCAGTTCTTC. Its translation: CASSQALAGVYNEQFF.

The chain is built from TRBV30 and TRBJ2-3, with 8 bases aligning to TRBD2. CDR1 is GTSNPN and CDR2 is SVGIG in the germline V gene (reference sequence). This CDR3 is built from 18 residues. Trimming took 0 bases from V and 3 from J; bases not matched to a gene: 14. Written as DNA, the CDR3 is TGTGCCTGGAGTGTCCCATTAGGAGCGGGAGAGAGGACAGATACGCAGTATTTT. Translating gives CAWSVPLGAGERTDTQYF.